This T cell receptor beta chain was profiled in a study of T cell responses to AZD1222 COVID-19 vaccine. Study-level results: Baseline testing showed seropositivity in only 5 or 6 AZD1222 recipients. Along spike, vaccine-associated CD4 TCRs were found throughout, with dominance at 160-218 and 743-854. The donors showed a predominance of white British ancestry and of females, with possible underestimation of clonal diversity. Increases in Spike-specific TCR breadth and depth were seen after two AZD1222 doses.

This clone was seen just once. Its antigen is as yet unknown. The CDR3 is 13 amino acids. Germline lookup yields CDR1 MRHNA and CDR2 SNTAGT. V was cut by 3 bases and J by 2 bases, with 5 bases left in between. TCRdb keeps only in-frame clones here, not all; method: immunoSEQ multiplex PCR. Of about 150,000 clones in the sample, around nine tenths are singletons; the top ten hold roughly 1.8%. This sequence originates from an adult who received the AZD1222 COVID-19 vaccine. This chain uses TRBV6-4 with TRBJ2-1; D uncertain. The specimen was peripheral blood, collected 28 days after the second AZD1222 dose. The CDR3: CASSELPYNEQFF. Here the CDR3 DNA reads TGTGCCAGCAGTGAACTACCCTACAATGAGCAGTTCTTC.